The sequence of this T cell receptor (beta chain) was determined in a study of T cell repertoires in ileal Crohn's disease. The assay was immunoSEQ multiplex PCR, and TCRdb's table has in-frame clones only and misses some. This repertoire shows some 13,000 clones, 65% to 85% found once; its top ten account for approximately 17%. Time point reported: neoterminal ileum biopsy at postoperative endoscopy, about 6 months after surgery. The CDR3 spans 17 residues. CDR1 and CDR2 from the germline V gene are LGHNA and YSLEER. J was trimmed by 1 base and V by 4 bases; bases with no gene match: 8. This sequence was found in an adult with Crohn's disease. This sequence joins TRBV4-3 and TRBJ2-2; TRBD1 agrees at 8 bases. The sample was ileal tissue. The CDR3 reads CASSLQVGTGNTGELFF. DNA for the CDR3: TGCGCCAGCAGCCTCCAAGTCGGGACAGGGAACACCGGGGAGCTGTTTTTT.